The entry below describes one T cell receptor beta chain. This table comes from immunoSEQ multiplex PCR, and its TCRdb copy is limited to in-frame clones, with some not included. The sample holds about 150,000 clones, over 75% seen once. The germline V and J ends were trimmed by 6 bases and 0 bases, with 13 bases remaining between them. Germline-derived CDR1 and CDR2 are SGHTA and FQGNSA. The CDR3 consists of 15 residues. The sample belongs to a study of blood T cell repertoires in COVID-19. Sequenced sample: peripheral blood. This clonotype was sampled from a woman aged 40 to 50 with acute or convalescent COVID-19. This sequence joins TRBV7-2 and TRBJ2-3, with D possibly TRBD2 on 6 matching bases. CDR3 loop: CASSSRGRSTDTQYF. CDR3 DNA sequence: TGTGCCAGCAGTTCCCGGGGGAGGAGCACAGATACGCAGTATTTT. Drawing the rest from reference TRBV7-2 and TRBJ2-3, the complete variable domain is GAGVSQSPSNKVTEKGKDVELRCDPISGHTALYWYRQSLGQGLEFLIYFQGNSAPDKSGLPSDRFSAERTGGSVSTLTIQRTQQEDSAVYLCASSSRGRSTDTQYFGPGTRLTVL.